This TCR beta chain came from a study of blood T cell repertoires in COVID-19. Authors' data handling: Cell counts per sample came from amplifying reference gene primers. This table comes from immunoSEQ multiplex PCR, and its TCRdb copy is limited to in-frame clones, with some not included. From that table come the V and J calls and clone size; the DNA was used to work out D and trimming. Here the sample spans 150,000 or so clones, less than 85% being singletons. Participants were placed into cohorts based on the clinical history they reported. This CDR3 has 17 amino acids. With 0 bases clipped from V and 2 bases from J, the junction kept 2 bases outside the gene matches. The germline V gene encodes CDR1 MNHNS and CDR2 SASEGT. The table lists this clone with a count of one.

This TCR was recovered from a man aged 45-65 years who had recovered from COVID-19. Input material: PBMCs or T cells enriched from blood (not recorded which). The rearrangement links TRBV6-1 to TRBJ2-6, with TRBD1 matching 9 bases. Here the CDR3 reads CASSEAGDRAGANVLTF. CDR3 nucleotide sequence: TGTGCCAGCAGTGAAGCCGGGGACAGGGCTGGGGCCAACGTCCTGACTTTC.